A single sample is the source of the 2 T cell receptor beta chains below, sequenced in a study of T cells in Graves' hyperthyroidism and ophthalmopathy. From RNA transcripts, TCR beta CDR3 regions were amplified. The HTBI primer set served for first-round RT-PCR of the TCR CDR3. Each CDR3 protein gets one entry after TCRdb re-called the multiplex PCR reads with MiXCR. Of some 490,000 distinct CDR3 sequences in the sample, 22% were seen once. The sequencing sample was made of blood. The receptors come from a woman between 65 and 79 years old with Graves' ophthalmopathy.

The gene calls are TRBV5-1 and TRBJ2-2; D is undetermined. The CDR3 covers 13 residues. Germline V gene sequence: CDR1 SGHRS, CDR2 YFSETQ. V lost 4 bases to trimming and J lost 6 bases, with 10 bases between them. CDR3 amino acids: CASSPRAPGELFF. Here the CDR3 DNA reads TGCGCCAGCAGCCCCCGGGCCCCCGGGGAGCTGTTTTTT.

This clonotype was detected many times. The V call is TRBV11-2, the J call TRBJ1-2; a possible D gene is TRBD1 (5 bases). CDR3 length: 14 residues. Germline V gives CDR1 SGHAT, CDR2 FQNNGV. V was cut by 0 bases and J by 4 bases, with 9 bases left in between. The CDR3 here is CASSLESGGYGYTF. In DNA, the CDR3 is TGTGCCAGCAGCTTAGAGAGCGGGGGCTATGGCTACACCTTC.